This T cell receptor beta chain came from a study of beta chain features in type 1 diabetes. The study, taken as a whole, reports: Whether TCRB rearrangement is influenced by HLA type went unresolved here. Because the template was cDNA, high-expressing cells might be over-represented. Equally in patients and controls, PCR might preferentially amplify shorter templates.

Germline loops: CDR1 SNHLY, CDR2 FYNNEI. There are 13 residues in the CDR3. The ends were cut back, 8 bases at V and 7 bases at J, with 12 bases in the middle. Expressed TCRB transcripts were sequenced after all isolated RNA was converted to cDNA. Method: immunoSEQ multiplex PCR; TCRdb's copy keeps in-frame clones and lacks some. Here the sample spans more than 130,000 clones, 6.9% being singletons. Averaging about 116 mL, one heparinised blood draw came from each individual donor. As regards this clone: Its cognate antigen is unknown.

The receptor's source is a woman in her twenties or thirties in good health. V usage is TRBV2 and J usage is TRBJ1-6; perhaps TRBD1 as D (6 bases). The source material was central memory CD4+ T cells from blood. The CDR3 sequence is CASEVQGNSPLHF. The CDR3 DNA follows: TGTGCCAGCGAAGTGCAGGGGAATTCACCCCTCCACTTT.